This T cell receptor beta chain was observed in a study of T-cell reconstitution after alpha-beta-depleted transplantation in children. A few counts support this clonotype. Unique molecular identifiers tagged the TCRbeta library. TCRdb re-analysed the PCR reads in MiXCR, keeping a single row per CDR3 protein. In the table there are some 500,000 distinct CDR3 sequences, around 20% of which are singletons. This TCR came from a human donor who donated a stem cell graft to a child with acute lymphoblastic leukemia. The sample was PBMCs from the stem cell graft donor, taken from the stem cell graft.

The DNA for the CDR3 is TGTGCCAGCAGTTACGATGTCGAGACCCAGTACTTC. As protein: CASSYDVETQYF. The chain combines TRBV6-5 with TRBJ2-5, with D hard to call. Germline CDR1 MNHEY, CDR2 SVGAGI. V dropped 2 bases and J dropped 5 bases, with 6 bases sitting between them. The CDR3 sequence is 12 residues long.